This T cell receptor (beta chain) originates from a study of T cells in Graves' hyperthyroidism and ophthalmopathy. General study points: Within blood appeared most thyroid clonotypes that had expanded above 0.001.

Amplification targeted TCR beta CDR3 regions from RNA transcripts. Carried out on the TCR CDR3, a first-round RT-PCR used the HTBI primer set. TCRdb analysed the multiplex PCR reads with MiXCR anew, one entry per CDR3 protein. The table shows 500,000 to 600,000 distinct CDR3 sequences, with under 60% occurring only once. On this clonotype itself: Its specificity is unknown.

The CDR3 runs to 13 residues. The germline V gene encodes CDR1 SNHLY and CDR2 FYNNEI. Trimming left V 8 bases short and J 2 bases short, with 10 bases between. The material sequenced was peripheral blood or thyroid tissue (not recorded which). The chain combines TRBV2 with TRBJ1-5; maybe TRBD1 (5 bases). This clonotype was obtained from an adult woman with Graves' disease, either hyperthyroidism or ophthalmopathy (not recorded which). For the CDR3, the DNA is TGTGCCAGCGGTGTGGGGGGCAATCAGCCCCAGCATTTT. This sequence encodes CASGVGGNQPQHF.